A selection of T cell receptor beta chains follows, all from one sample in a study of human T cells and chemical hapten exposure. MiXCR, applied by TCRdb to the RACE reads, yields one record per CDR3 protein. This table holds fewer than 400,000 distinct CDR3 sequences, about 7% found once. Sequenced material: whole blood, taken in connection with sensitization to the hapten diphenylcyclopropenone (DPC). These receptors all come from a young woman with alopecia areata. Some clones in this sample may be carry-over from other donors' samples. CDR3s include the opening cysteine and the closing phenylalanine or tryptophan. Fields, in order: V gene, D gene, J gene, clone size, CDR3 protein, CDR3 DNA. D genes are given only for firm matches. Clone size is stated in some rows and not others, as once, few, many or a class when expanded.

>TRBV7-6|-|TRBJ1-1|few
CASSRGQWGTEAFF
TGTGCCAGCAGCAGAGGACAGTGGGGCACTGAAGCTTTCTTT
>TRBV10-3|TRBD2|TRBJ2-3|-
CATRLASEADTQYF
TGTGCCACGAGACTAGCAAGCGAAGCAGATACGCAGTATTTT
>TRBV6-2/TRBV6-3|-|TRBJ1-2|few
CASSSRSNYGYTF
TGTGCCAGCAGTTCCCGGAGTAACTATGGCTACACCTTC
>TRBV20-1|TRBD1|TRBJ1-2|few
CSTRGQEKDGYTF
TGCTCGACTCGCGGACAGGAGAAGGATGGCTACACCTTC
>TRBV19|-|TRBJ1-2|many
CASSSILGQHQGYGYTF
TGTGCCAGTAGTAGCATCCTCGGACAGCATCAAGGCTATGGCTACACCTTC
>TRBV19|-|TRBJ1-5|few
CASSEDLEQPQHF
TGTGCCAGTAGTGAGGACCTGGAACAGCCCCAGCATTTT
>TRBV6-1|-|TRBJ1-2|few
CASWAGGSHRLYGYTF
TGTGCCAGCTGGGCCGGGGGGTCCCACCGGCTCTATGGCTACACCTTC
>TRBV20-1|-|TRBJ1-4|-
CSARMGGSTNEKLFF
TGCAGTGCTAGAATGGGGGGCTCGACTAATGAAAAACTGTTTTTT
>TRBV20-1|TRBD2|TRBJ2-3|few
CSADSTFLAGGRLGTDTQYF
TGCAGTGCGGACAGTACATTTCTAGCGGGGGGGCGGCTGGGCACAGATACGCAGTATTTT
>TRBV6-1|-|TRBJ2-6|-
CASRYTGSHSGANVLTF
TGTGCCAGCAGATATACAGGGTCCCACTCTGGGGCCAACGTCCTGACTTTC
>TRBV7-2|-|TRBJ1-2|many
CASSSQHTNYGYTF
TGTGCCAGCAGCTCCCAACATACTAACTATGGCTACACCTTC
>TRBV20-1|-|TRBJ2-3|-
CSARVQGGTDTQYF
TGCAGTGCTAGAGTTCAGGGGGGTACAGATACGCAGTATTTT
>TRBV5-1|-|TRBJ1-4|-
CASSLDGGLREKLFF
TGCGCCAGCAGCTTGGACGGGGGGCTTCGGGAAAAACTGTTTTTT
>TRBV3-1|TRBD2|TRBJ2-7|-
CASSHFREGAYEQYF
TGTGCCAGCAGCCATTTTCGGGAGGGGGCCTACGAGCAGTACTTC
>TRBV6-1|TRBD2|TRBJ2-1|once
CASRRGTSGGYNEQFF
TGTGCCAGCAGACGGGGGACTAGCGGGGGATACAATGAGCAGTTCTTC
>TRBV28|TRBD1|TRBJ1-4|many
CASSFDRGEKLFF
TGTGCCAGCAGTTTTGACAGGGGTGAAAAACTGTTTTTT
>TRBV3-1|-|TRBJ2-3|few
CASSHGRSTDTQYF
TGTGCCAGCAGCCATGGGAGGAGCACAGATACGCAGTATTTT
>TRBV4-3|-|TRBJ2-5|few
CASSEDLGETQYF
TGCGCCAGCAGCGAGGACCTAGGTGAGACCCAGTACTTC
>TRBV12-3/TRBV12-4|TRBD1|TRBJ2-2|-
CASSLSGTGSRGELFF
TGTGCCAGCAGTTTATCGGGGACAGGATCAAGAGGGGAGCTGTTTTTT